The 12 T cell receptor beta chains reported below all come from one sample, sequenced in a study of T cells in Graves' hyperthyroidism and ophthalmopathy. Amplified regions were TCR beta CDR3 sequences from RNA transcripts. TCR CDR3 underwent first-round RT-PCR with the HTBI primer set. TCRdb analysed the multiplex PCR reads with MiXCR anew, one entry per CDR3 protein. The data hold fewer than 200,000 distinct CDR3 sequences, with about 9% observed a single time. Input material: blood. These receptor sequences come from a woman aged 18-35 years with Graves' hyperthyroidism that later progressed to Graves' ophthalmopathy.

The rearrangement links TRBV9 to TRBJ2-1, with D perhaps assigned TRBD1 or TRBD2 (5 bases each). The V end lost 5 bases, the J end lost 6 bases, and 18 bases lay between the germline ends. Looked up from germline, CDR1 is SGDLS and CDR2 is YYNGEE. CDR3 length: 15 residues. The CDR3 DNA reads as TGTGCCAGCAGTTCTTCCGGGACGGAGGTCAATGAGCAGTTCTTC. It codes for CASSSSGTEVNEQFF.

The chain uses TRBV6-5 and TRBJ1-6, with D hard to call. CDR3 length: 17 amino acids. From germline, CDR1 is MNHEY and CDR2 SVGAGI. Trimming shortened V by 2 bases and J by 4 bases, and 15 bases separated the two germline ends. The CDR3 loop reads CASSYGPGNNYNSPLHF. DNA for the CDR3: TGTGCCAGCAGTTACGGCCCGGGTAACAATTATAATTCACCCCTCCACTTT.

This clonotype was observed many times. This chain connects TRBV12-3 or TRBV12-4 to TRBJ2-5, with 11 positions matching TRBD1. This CDR3 is built from 18 residues. V shed 4 bases and J 5 bases; nucleotides not matched to a gene: 15. This CDR3 reads CASSSSWTGGKGGETQYF. The CDR3 DNA reads TGTGCCAGCAGTTCCTCGTGGACAGGGGGCAAAGGGGGGGAGACCCAGTACTTC.

There are many counts of this clonotype. The rearrangement links TRBV28 to TRBJ2-7, with 13 bases lining up with TRBD2. The CDR3 runs to 17 residues. Germline lookup yields CDR1 MDHEN and CDR2 SYDVKM. V lost 5 bases to trimming and J lost 1 base; unmatched junction nucleotides: 8. This chain's CDR3 is CASSPGTSGEESYEQYF. In DNA form, the CDR3 reads TGTGCCAGCAGTCCCGGGACTAGCGGGGAAGAATCCTACGAGCAGTACTTC.

As concerns this clonotype: This clone may be a read error of a much larger clone one base away. The chain carries TRBV5-1 and TRBJ2-3; 8 bases fit TRBD2. V dropped 8 bases and J dropped 4; count of bases not matched to a gene: 9. Per the germline V gene, CDR1 is SGHRS and CDR2 is YFSETQ. CDR3 length equals 14 residues. In DNA form, the CDR3 reads TGCGCCAGTATACCGGGACTAGGTGCAGATACGCAGTATTTT. This sequence encodes CASIPGLGADTQYF.

This chain uses TRBV6-1 with TRBJ1-5, with D perhaps matching TRBD1 (6 bases). V was cut by 6 bases and J by 2 bases, with 14 bases left in between. Germline lookup yields CDR1 MNHNS and CDR2 SASEGT. There are 15 residues in the CDR3. The chain's CDR3 is CASRLQGGGNQPQHF. DNA of the CDR3: TGTGCCAGCAGACTACAGGGAGGGGGCAATCAGCCCCAGCATTTT.

There are many counts of this clonotype. The rearrangement joins TRBV29-1 to TRBJ2-7, with TRBD2 identical over 7 bases. J gave up 3 bases and V 4 bases, and 9 bases lay outside the gene matches. The CDR3 consists of 14 residues. CDR1 SQVTM and CDR2 ANQGSEA come from the germline V gene. CDR3 sequence reads: CSVVLSGAVYEQYF. Written as DNA, the CDR3 is TGCAGCGTTGTTCTGAGCGGGGCTGTCTACGAGCAGTACTTC.

Only a few counts were recorded for this clonotype. The J gene is TRBJ2-1, the V gene TRBV7-9; 11 bases line up with TRBD2. Germline values: CDR1 SEHNR, CDR2 FQNEAQ (reference sequence). Germline trimming cut 5 bases from V and 7 bases from J; bases unmatched to any gene: 10. The CDR3 totals 16 residues. The CDR3 region has the DNA TGTGCCAGCAGCAAGATAGCGGGAGGGTTTTTAAATGAGCAGTTCTTC. It translates to CASSKIAGGFLNEQFF.

This clonotype was seen ten or more times. The CDR3 coding sequence is TGTGCCAGCAGAAGACAGGGGATACGCTACGAGCAGTACTTC. It codes for CASRRQGIRYEQYF. This rearrangement joins TRBV28 to TRBJ2-7; 8 bases align to TRBD1. This CDR3 contains 14 residues. Losses at the gene ends were 6 bases for V and 3 bases for J; bases not matched to a gene: 7. Germline V gene data show CDR1 as MDHEN and CDR2 as SYDVKM.

Ten or more counts support this clonotype. This chain joins TRBV6-1 and TRBJ1-1; TRBD1 agrees at 9 bases. Germline V lookup: CDR1 MNHNS, CDR2 SASEGT. V lost 3 bases, J lost 4 bases, and 3 bases stayed unmatched. The CDR3 runs 14 residues. As DNA, the CDR3 is TGTGCCAGCAGTGACCGGGACAGGGTCACTGAAGCTTTCTTT. Amino acids: CASSDRDRVTEAFF.

Many counts were recorded for this clonotype. Written as DNA, the CDR3 is TGTGCCAGCAGTGAGGAAAGACAGGGGAATTCACCCCTCCACTTT. Encoded protein: CASSEERQGNSPLHF. The chain employs TRBV2 and TRBJ1-6; TRBD1 matches 8 bases. The length of the CDR3 is 15 residues. The germline CDR1 and CDR2 sequences are SNHLY and FYNNEI. Germline trimming cut 3 bases from V and 7 bases from J; bases unmatched to any gene: 5.

CDR3 protein: CASSFYDPGGYTEAFF. The CDR3 DNA follows: TGTGCCAGCTCCTTCTATGATCCAGGGGGCTACACTGAAGCTTTCTTT. The chain joins TRBV18 to TRBJ1-1; 8 bases fit TRBD1. J lost 3 bases, V lost 6 bases, and 12 bases had no gene match. CDR3 size: 16 residues. In germline, CDR1 is KGHSH, CDR2 LQKENI.